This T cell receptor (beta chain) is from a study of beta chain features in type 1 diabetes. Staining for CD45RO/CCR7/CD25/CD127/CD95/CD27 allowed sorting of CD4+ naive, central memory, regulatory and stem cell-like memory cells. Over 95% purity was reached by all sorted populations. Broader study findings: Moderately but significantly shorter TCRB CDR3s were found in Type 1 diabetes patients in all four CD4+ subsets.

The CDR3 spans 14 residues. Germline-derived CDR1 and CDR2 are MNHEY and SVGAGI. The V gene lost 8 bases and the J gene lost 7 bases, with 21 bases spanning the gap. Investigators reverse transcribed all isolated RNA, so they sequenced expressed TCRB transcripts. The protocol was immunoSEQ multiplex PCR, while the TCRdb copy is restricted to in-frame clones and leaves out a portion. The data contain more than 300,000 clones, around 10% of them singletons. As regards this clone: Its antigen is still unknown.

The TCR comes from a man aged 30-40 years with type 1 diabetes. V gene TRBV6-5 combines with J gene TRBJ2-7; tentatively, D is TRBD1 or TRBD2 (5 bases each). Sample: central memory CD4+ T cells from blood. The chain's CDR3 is CASYEGSFAGEQYF. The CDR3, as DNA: TGTGCCAGCTACGAGGGGTCTTTCGCTGGGGAGCAGTACTTC.